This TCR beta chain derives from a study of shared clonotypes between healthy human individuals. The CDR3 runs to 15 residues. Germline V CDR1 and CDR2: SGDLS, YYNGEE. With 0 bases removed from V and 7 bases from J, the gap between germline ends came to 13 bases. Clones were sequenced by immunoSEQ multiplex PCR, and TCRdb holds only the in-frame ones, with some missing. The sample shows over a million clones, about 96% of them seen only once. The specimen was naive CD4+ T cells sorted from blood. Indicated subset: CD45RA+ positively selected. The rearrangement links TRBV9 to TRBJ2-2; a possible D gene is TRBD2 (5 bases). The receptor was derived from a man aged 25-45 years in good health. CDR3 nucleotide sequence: TGTGCCAGCAGCGTAGTCCCTCGAGGGCACGGGGAGCTGTTTTTT. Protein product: CASSVVPRGHGELFF.